This T cell receptor (beta chain) was identified in a study of cytomegalovirus exposure and HLA in healthy donors. V gave up 6 bases and J gave up 8 bases, with 11 bases separating them. Looked up from germline, CDR1 is SEHNR and CDR2 is FQNEAQ (reference sequence). The CDR3 totals 12 residues. Assay used: immunoSEQ multiplex PCR; TCRdb lists only in-frame clones, some missing. The profile shows roughly 200,000 clones, about 80% of them singletons. Sequenced sample: PBMCs. The V and J genes are TRBV7-9 and TRBJ2-4, with D tentatively TRBD2 (6 bases). The TCR sequence derives from a young woman in good health and CMV-seropositive. The CDR3 coding sequence is TGTGCCAGCAGTCTCCCGGGGGACATTCAGTACTTC. Translated, it gives CASSLPGDIQYF.